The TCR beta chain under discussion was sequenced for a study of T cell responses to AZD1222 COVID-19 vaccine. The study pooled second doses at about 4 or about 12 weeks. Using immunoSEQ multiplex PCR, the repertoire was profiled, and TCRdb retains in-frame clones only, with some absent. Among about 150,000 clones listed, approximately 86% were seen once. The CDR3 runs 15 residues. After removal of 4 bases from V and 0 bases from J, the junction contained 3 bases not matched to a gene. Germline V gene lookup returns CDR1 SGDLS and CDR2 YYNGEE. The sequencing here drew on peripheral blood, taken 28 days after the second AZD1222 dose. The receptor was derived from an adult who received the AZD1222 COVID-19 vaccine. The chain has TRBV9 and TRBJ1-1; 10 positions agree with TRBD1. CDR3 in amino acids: CASSRTGGMNTEAFF. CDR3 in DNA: TGTGCCAGCAGCAGGACAGGGGGAATGAACACTGAAGCTTTCTTT.